One sample yielded the 21 T cell receptor beta chains listed below, sequenced in a study of shared T cell receptors in the human thymus. TCRdb's table, derived via immunoSEQ multiplex PCR, lists solely in-frame clones and lacks some. Altogether some 700,000 clones are present, around 87% being singletons, with the ten largest covering 0.0095% to 0.013%. This sample was also put to use in a study of human thymus T cells.

The sequenced sample was thymocytes. These receptors were obtained from a boy in the first two years of life with a congenital heart defect.

The J gene is TRBJ2-3, the V gene TRBV4-3, with 12 bases identical to TRBD2. This CDR3 contains 18 residues. Germline trimming cut 1 base from V and 3 bases from J; bases unmatched to any gene: 8. The germline V gene encodes CDR1 LGHNA and CDR2 YSLEER. The CDR3 reads CASSQGLAGVSRTDTQYF. CDR3 DNA: TGCGCCAGCAGCCAAGGACTAGCGGGAGTGAGTAGGACAGATACGCAGTATTTT.

Here the CDR3 DNA reads TGCGCCAGCAGCCAAGGAGACAGAGGAGAGACCCAGTACTTC. Protein product: CASSQGDRGETQYF. This chain connects TRBV4-1 to TRBJ2-5, with TRBD1 as a possible D gene (5 bases). In germline, CDR1 is MGHRA, CDR2 YSYEKL. This CDR3 has 14 residues. With 1 base removed from V and 4 bases from J, the gap between germline ends came to 10 bases.

This chain links TRBV29-1 with TRBJ2-5; 14 positions agree with TRBD2. Unmatched junction bases numbered 9, after V lost 4 bases and J lost 5 bases. This CDR3 comprises 16 residues. Germline CDR1 and CDR2: SQVTM and ANQGSEA. The CDR3 here is CSVGNPGLAGVETQYF. In DNA form, the CDR3 reads TGCAGCGTTGGGAATCCGGGACTAGCGGGAGTCGAGACCCAGTACTTC.

The V gene is TRBV5-4, the J gene TRBJ1-5, with 7 bases matching TRBD1. CDR1 is SGHNT, CDR2 YYREEE, per germline (reference sequence). The CDR3 consists of 15 residues. The trim removed 4 bases at V and 0 bases at J, leaving 4 bases unmatched. The CDR3 loop is CASSADRDSNQPQHF. For the CDR3, the DNA is TGTGCCAGCAGCGCTGACAGGGATAGCAATCAGCCCCAGCATTTT. Filled out from reference TRBV5-4 and TRBJ1-5, the complete variable domain reads ETGVTQSPTHLIKTRGQQVTLRCSSQSGHNTVSWYQQALGQGPQFIFQYYREEENGRGNFPPRFSGLQFPNYSSELNVNALELDDSALYLCASSADRDSNQPQHFGDGTRLSIL.

The V call is TRBV6-5, the J call TRBJ1-1; 10 nucleotides agree with TRBD1. Germline V CDR1 and CDR2: MNHEY, SVGAGI. The length of the CDR3 is 14 residues. V lost 6 bases, J lost 4 bases, and 5 bases stayed unmatched. The CDR3 loop is CASSRQGARTEAFF. In DNA, the CDR3 is TGTGCCAGCAGCCGACAGGGGGCGCGCACTGAAGCTTTCTTT.

The chain uses TRBV27 and TRBJ1-6; no clear D. V was cut by 6 bases and J by 6 bases, with 15 bases left in between. The CDR3 sequence is 15 residues long. The V gene's germline CDR1 is MNHEY and CDR2 SMNVEV (reference sequence). The CDR3 here is CASSLRHSLNSPLHF. DNA for the CDR3: TGTGCCAGCAGCCTGAGGCATTCCCTTAATTCACCCCTCCACTTT.

The sample holds one count of this clone. The chain uses TRBV19 and TRBJ2-7; D may be TRBD1 (6 bases). V lost 8 bases and J lost 0, with 11 bases in between. Germline V gives CDR1 LNHDA, CDR2 SQIVND (reference sequence). The CDR3 has 13 residues. The CDR3 DNA sequence: TGTGCCAGTCGAACAGGGAGCTCCTACGAGCAGTACTTC. Its translation: CASRTGSSYEQYF.

The chain links TRBV11-3 to TRBJ2-1, with TRBD2 identical over 9 bases. Germline V gene data show CDR1 as SGHNT and CDR2 as YENEEA. V trimming: 5 bases; J trimming: 3 bases; junction bases outside the gene matches: 8. The CDR3 is 16 amino acids. This CDR3 is CASSTPSGINYNEQFF. The CDR3 bases are TGTGCCAGCAGCACCCCTAGCGGGATCAACTACAATGAGCAGTTCTTC.

The chain links TRBV11-3 to TRBJ1-2, with 11 bases matching TRBD1. This CDR3 has 14 residues. J gave up 5 bases and V 3 bases, and 2 bases lay outside the gene matches. Germline CDR1 and CDR2: SGHNT and YENEEA. CDR3 residues: CASSFGQGAYGYTF. Written as DNA, the CDR3 is TGTGCCAGCAGCTTTGGACAGGGGGCGTATGGCTACACCTTC.

This chain links TRBV4-2 with TRBJ2-5; perhaps TRBD2 as D (6 bases). The CDR3 contains 17 residues. Trimming stripped 5 bases from V and 1 base from J, with 20 bases between. CDR1 and CDR2 (germline): LGHNA, YNFKEQ. The DNA of the CDR3 is TGTGCCAGCAGCTCCCCCCGTGGGGGGAGAACCCAAGAGACCCAGTACTTC. It yields the protein CASSSPRGGRTQETQYF.

V is TRBV4-3 and J is TRBJ2-4; no clear D gene. This CDR3 has 19 amino acids. Trimming pared 4 bases from V and 0 bases from J, leaving 22 bases between. Germline lookup yields CDR1 LGHNA and CDR2 YSLEER. CDR3 DNA sequence: TGCGCCAGCAGCCTGGGCCATCCTAATAACCCACTAGCCAAAAACATTCAGTACTTC. It translates to CASSLGHPNNPLAKNIQYF.

CDR3: CASSKARESGTNQPQHF. CDR3 in DNA: TGTGCCAGCAGCAAAGCGAGGGAGAGCGGCACAAATCAGCCCCAGCATTTT. The V and J genes are TRBV21-1 and TRBJ1-5. TRBV21-1 is a known pseudogene. This CDR3 has 17 amino acids.

The chain combines TRBV28 with TRBJ2-2; TRBD1 might be the D (7 bases). CDR3 length: 17 amino acids. V lost 1 base and J 5 bases, leaving 17 bases between the germline ends. CDR1 and CDR2 (germline): MDHEN, SYDVKM. The CDR3 nucleotides read TGTGCCAGCAGTTTATTCCGGCAGGGGGGAAGGACCGGGGAGCTGTTTTTT. Protein: CASSLFRQGGRTGELFF.

The rearrangement links TRBV6-1 to TRBJ1-2, with a weak D call TRBD1 (5 bases). Germline V gene sequence: CDR1 MNHNS, CDR2 SASEGT. The CDR3 is 14 residues long. Deletions cut 8 bases from V and 5 bases from J, with 18 bases between. The CDR3 here is CASEGRRGVYGYTF. As DNA, the CDR3 is TGTGCCAGCGAAGGGAGACGGGGGGTATATGGCTACACCTTC.

V gene TRBV9 combines with J gene TRBJ2-2, with TRBD1 matching 9 bases. The CDR3 sequence is 15 residues long. With 3 bases clipped from V and 2 bases from J, the junction kept 2 bases outside the gene matches. Germline loops: CDR1 SGDLS, CDR2 YYNGEE. CDR3 DNA sequence: TGTGCCAGCAGCGGGGGACAGGGCAACACCGGGGAGCTGTTTTTT. It codes for CASSGGQGNTGELFF.

This sequence joins TRBV6-1 and TRBJ2-1, with D perhaps matching TRBD1 (6 bases). Germline loops: CDR1 MNHNS, CDR2 SASEGT. The CDR3 is 19 residues long. V lost 2 bases to trimming and J lost 2 bases, with 22 bases between them. CDR3 in amino acids: CASSESGADGLAPYNEQFF. The CDR3 nucleotides are TGTGCCAGCAGTGAATCAGGGGCGGACGGACTCGCACCCTACAATGAGCAGTTCTTC.

This chain links TRBV4-3 with TRBJ2-2; 13 nucleotides match TRBD2. The CDR3 runs to 18 residues. The V and J ends lost 1 base and 4 bases, in that order; junction bases with no gene match: 6. Germline V gene lookup returns CDR1 LGHNA and CDR2 YSLEER. The CDR3: CASSQAGLAGLGTGELFF. DNA for the CDR3: TGCGCCAGCAGCCAAGCGGGACTAGCGGGACTAGGCACCGGGGAGCTGTTTTTT.

The rearrangement joins TRBV7-2 to TRBJ2-7; D might be TRBD1 (5 bases). This CDR3 has 14 residues. CDR1 is SGHTA and CDR2 is FQGNSA in the germline V gene. The germline V and J ends were trimmed by 5 bases and 2 bases, with 13 bases remaining between them. CDR3 coding DNA: TGTGCCAGCAGCCAGTGCCCAGGGACCTACGAGCAGTACTTC. Its translation: CASSQCPGTYEQYF.

In its sample, this clone was seen once. This chain links TRBV11-2 with TRBJ2-2, with 11 bases lining up with TRBD2. The CDR3 contains 18 residues. The germline V gene has CDR1 SGHAT and CDR2 FQNNGV. The V gene end was trimmed by 4 bases and the J gene end by 4 bases; junction bases not matched to a gene: 11. CDR3 protein: CASSCRDSGREITGELFF. The DNA for the CDR3 is TGTGCCAGCAGCTGCCGGGATAGCGGGAGGGAGATCACCGGGGAGCTGTTTTTT. The full variable domain, completed using reference TRBV11-2 and TRBJ2-2, is EAGVAQSPRYKIIEKRQSVAFWCNPISGHATLYWYQQILGQGPKLLIQFQNNGVVDDSQLPKDRFSAERLKGVDSTLKIQPAKLEDSAVYLCASSCRDSGREITGELFFGEGSRLTVL.

CDR3 region: CASSIDGVSGSSYEQYF. As DNA, the CDR3 is TGTGCCAGCAGCATTGATGGGGTTAGCGGGAGTTCCTACGAGCAGTACTTC. The gene calls are TRBV9 and TRBJ2-7, with 9 positions matching TRBD2. V gave up 4 bases and J gave up 1 base; unmatched junction bases: 12. CDR3 size: 17 residues. Per germline, CDR1 SGDLS and CDR2 YYNGEE.

The V call is TRBV4-1, the J call TRBJ2-2; tentatively, D is TRBD2 (7 bases). Trimming took 4 bases from V and 2 from J, leaving 32 bases between them. Germline V CDR1 and CDR2: MGHRA, YSYEKL. The CDR3 totals 22 residues. The CDR3 DNA reads as TGCGCCAGCAGCCCAACTTCGAGTCCAGGGAGGGTGGCGGGGGCTAACACCGGGGAGCTGTTTTTT. Translation gives CASSPTSSPGRVAGANTGELFF.